A selection of T cell receptor beta chains follows, all from one sample in a study of immune heterogeneity within non-small cell lung tumors. TCRdb reanalysed the multiplex PCR reads using MiXCR and keeps one entry per CDR3 protein. Among 11,000 or so distinct CDR3 sequences listed, around 29% were seen once. Sequencing input: lung tumor tissue. The receptor set was obtained from a man between 45 and 60 years old with non-small cell lung cancer. Each CDR3 is given with its conserved first and last residue. Fields, in order: clone size, J gene, V gene, D gene, CDR3 DNA, CDR3 protein. A D gene is named only where the DNA matches it firmly. Rows may omit the clone size; those that give it use once, few, many or a size class.

size: medium-sized
J: TRBJ1-6
V: TRBV28
D: .
DNA: TGTGCCACCCATGAACTGACAGCCACCTCCTATAATTCACCCCTCCACTTT
CDR3: CATHELTATSYNSPLHF

size: medium-sized
J: TRBJ2-7
V: TRBV19
D: .
DNA: TGTGCCAGTAGTATGGCCGGCAGGACCTACGAGCAGTACTTC
CDR3: CASSMAGRTYEQYF

size: many
J: TRBJ1-5
V: TRBV7-2
D: TRBD1
DNA: TGTGCCAGCAGCTCGGGACAGGGAATTAATAGCAATCAGCCCCAGCATTTT
CDR3: CASSSGQGINSNQPQHF

size: few
J: TRBJ1-1
V: TRBV18
D: .
DNA: TGTGCCAGCTCACCAGACCAGGGCGTCACTGAAGCTTTCTTT
CDR3: CASSPDQGVTEAFF

size: large
J: TRBJ1-2
V: TRBV6-1
D: .
DNA: TGTGCCAGCAGTGAGGGGCTTTGGTCTAACTATGGCTACACCTTC
CDR3: CASSEGLWSNYGYTF

size: .
J: TRBJ2-3
V: TRBV11-2
D: TRBD2
DNA: TGTGCCAGCAGCCCAAGGACACTAGCGGGGGGGGCAGATACGCAGTATTTT
CDR3: CASSPRTLAGGADTQYF

size: medium-sized
J: TRBJ1-6
V: TRBV6-1
D: .
DNA: TGTGCCAGCAGCCCCGGACGGGCCTCACCCCTCCACTTT
CDR3: CASSPGRASPLHF

size: .
J: TRBJ2-5
V: TRBV19
D: .
DNA: TGTGCCAGTACCAACCGGGCTAGCGTGGGGGAGACCCAGTACTTC
CDR3: CASTNRASVGETQYF

size: medium-sized
J: TRBJ1-5
V: TRBV28
D: .
DNA: TGTGCCAGCAGTGCGCAGGGAGGCAGCAATCAGCCCCAGCATTTT
CDR3: CASSAQGGSNQPQHF

size: many
J: TRBJ2-1
V: TRBV19
D: .
DNA: TGTGCCAGTCCCACCCGAGGGCTGGGGGATGAGCAGTTCTTC
CDR3: CASPTRGLGDEQFF

size: many
J: TRBJ1-2
V: TRBV9
D: .
DNA: TGTGCCAGCAGCGTAGCTACAGGGCTGTATGGCTACACCTTC
CDR3: CASSVATGLYGYTF

size: .
J: TRBJ2-5
V: TRBV7-2
D: .
DNA: TGTGCCAGCAGCTTAGAAAAGGGAGCACCCCAAGAGACCCAGTACTTC
CDR3: CASSLEKGAPQETQYF

size: few
J: TRBJ1-1
V: TRBV29-1
D: TRBD1
DNA: TGCAGCGTTGCTATGGACTTTACAGGGGTTCGGAGCACTGAAGCTATCTTT
CDR3: CSVAMDFTGVRSTEAIF

size: medium-sized
J: TRBJ1-6
V: TRBV20-1
D: .
DNA: TGCAGTGCTAGAGCCTCTTTGAATTCACCCCTCCACTTT
CDR3: CSARASLNSPLHF

size: medium-sized
J: TRBJ2-7
V: TRBV10-3
D: TRBD1
DNA: TGTGCCATCAGTGCCGACAGGGGCTCCTACGAGCAGTACTTC
CDR3: CAISADRGSYEQYF

size: .
J: TRBJ2-3
V: TRBV20-1
D: TRBD2
DNA: TGCAGTGCTAGAAGGACCAGGAGCGGGGGCCTCTTGTACACAGATACGCAGTATTTT
CDR3: CSARRTRSGGLLYTDTQYF

size: few
J: TRBJ2-1
V: TRBV7-2
D: .
DNA: TGTGCCAGCAGCTCCTACCTTGGGGTCGCGTACAATGAGCAGTTCTTC
CDR3: CASSSYLGVAYNEQFF

size: few
J: TRBJ2-3
V: TRBV4-2
D: .
DNA: TGTGCCAGCAGCCAGACGGGGCGGGTTGCTAGCACAGATACGCCGTATTTT
CDR3: CASSQTGRVASTDTPYF

size: .
J: TRBJ2-3
V: TRBV11-2
D: .
DNA: TGTGCCAGCAGAGAGGGGGGGCTCACAGATACGCAGTATTTT
CDR3: CASREGGLTDTQYF

size: many
J: TRBJ1-5
V: TRBV25-1
D: TRBD1
DNA: TGTGCCAGCAGCCAAAAATGGTTGGGCAGGGGGTGGATTCAGCCCCAGCATTTT
CDR3: CASSQKWLGRGWIQPQHF

size: .
J: TRBJ2-5
V: TRBV10-3
D: .
DNA: TGTGCCATCAGCCAGGGACGGACGACCCAAGAGACCCAGTACTTC
CDR3: CAISQGRTTQETQYF

size: medium-sized
J: TRBJ2-5
V: TRBV6-2/TRBV6-3
D: TRBD2
DNA: TGTGCCAGCAGTACTCGTTTACTAGCGGAAGAGACCCAGTACTTC
CDR3: CASSTRLLAEETQYF

size: many
J: TRBJ1-5
V: TRBV24-1
D: TRBD1
DNA: TGTGCCACCAGTGATGGGGGACAGGGCTTTAATCAGCCCCAGCATTTT
CDR3: CATSDGGQGFNQPQHF

size: many
J: TRBJ1-1
V: TRBV18
D: .
DNA: TGTGCCAGCTCATTTGACAGATACACTGAAGCTTTCTTT
CDR3: CASSFDRYTEAFF

size: few
J: TRBJ2-3
V: TRBV6-1
D: TRBD2
DNA: TGTGCCAGCAGTGAAACCCGACTAGCGGGAGGGGATACGCAGTATTTT
CDR3: CASSETRLAGGDTQYF

size: medium-sized
J: TRBJ2-7
V: TRBV2
D: TRBD2
DNA: TGTGCCAGCGGCGGGACTAGCGGGAGTTTCTACGAGCAGTACTTC
CDR3: CASGGTSGSFYEQYF

size: medium-sized
J: TRBJ1-4
V: TRBV15
D: .
DNA: TGTGCCACCAGCAGGGTCGACGGGTCAACTAATGAAAAACTGTTTTTT
CDR3: CATSRVDGSTNEKLFF

size: .
J: TRBJ2-5
V: TRBV6-1
D: .
DNA: TGTGCCAGCAGGACCCTCAAAGGATGGGTAGAGACCCAGTACTTC
CDR3: CASRTLKGWVETQYF

size: few
J: TRBJ2-5
V: TRBV20-1
D: TRBD1
DNA: TGCAGTGCTAGAGGGGAAGGGGGCTGGCAAGAGACCCAGTACTTC
CDR3: CSARGEGGWQETQYF

size: many
J: TRBJ1-2
V: TRBV10-3
D: .
DNA: TGTGCCACCACCCTACCGTCCCACTATGGCTACACCTTC
CDR3: CATTLPSHYGYTF

size: many
J: TRBJ1-1
V: TRBV28
D: .
DNA: TGTGCCAGCAGAAGGGGGGGCCTCGCCGGAACTGAAGCTTTCTTT
CDR3: CASRRGGLAGTEAFF

size: many
J: TRBJ1-5
V: TRBV4-2
D: .
DNA: TGTGCCAGCAGCCAAGTTGGTTCCGGGGCGGGTGGTCAGCCCCAGCATTTT
CDR3: CASSQVGSGAGGQPQHF

size: many
J: TRBJ1-4
V: TRBV5-1
D: .
DNA: TGCGCCAGCAGCTTGGGGGCAGGGATGGAAAAACTGTTTTTT
CDR3: CASSLGAGMEKLFF

size: few
J: TRBJ2-7
V: TRBV28
D: .
DNA: TGTGCCAGCAGTTTATGGACATGGGGTGCGTACGAGCAGTACTTC
CDR3: CASSLWTWGAYEQYF

size: .
J: TRBJ1-1
V: TRBV19
D: .
DNA: TGTGCCAGTAGTATTAATAGGGGGGTCGTCACTGAAGCTTTCTTT
CDR3: CASSINRGVVTEAFF

size: many
J: TRBJ1-3
V: TRBV4-2
D: .
DNA: TGTGCCAGCAGCCAAGACCAGAAGGACACCATATATTTT
CDR3: CASSQDQKDTIYF

size: .
J: TRBJ2-5
V: TRBV10-3
D: TRBD2
DNA: TGTGCCATCAGGGGGGGACTAGCCCCTCAAGAGACCCAGTACTTC
CDR3: CAIRGGLAPQETQYF

size: medium-sized
J: TRBJ2-7
V: TRBV20-1
D: TRBD1
DNA: TGCAGTGCTAGTCCGGGTCGACAGGGCCTATACGAGCAGTACTTC
CDR3: CSASPGRQGLYEQYF

size: .
J: TRBJ2-7
V: TRBV7-6
D: TRBD2
DNA: TGTGCCAGCAGCCTAGAGACTAGCGTGAAATACGAGCAGTACTTC
CDR3: CASSLETSVKYEQYF

size: many
J: TRBJ1-5
V: TRBV6-1
D: TRBD1
DNA: TGTGCCAGCAGTGAAGCGGATAGAGGGGGCGGCAATCAGCCCCAGCATTTT
CDR3: CASSEADRGGGNQPQHF

size: medium-sized
J: TRBJ2-3
V: TRBV6-2/TRBV6-3
D: TRBD2
DNA: TGTGCCAGCAAGATAGCGGGGGGGTTCGTAGATACGCTGTATTTT
CDR3: CASKIAGGFVDTLYF

size: medium-sized
J: TRBJ2-7
V: TRBV7-8
D: TRBD1
DNA: TGTGCCAGCAGCTTAGCCGGACAGGGTGGGTACGAGCAGTACTTC
CDR3: CASSLAGQGGYEQYF

size: .
J: TRBJ1-6
V: TRBV6-1
D: .
DNA: TGTGCCAGCAGGGAAGATTCACCCCTCCACTTT
CDR3: CASREDSPLHF

size: many
J: TRBJ1-6
V: TRBV19
D: .
DNA: TGTGCCAGTAGTATTCGACCAGGGACTTATAATTCACCCCTCCACTTT
CDR3: CASSIRPGTYNSPLHF

size: medium-sized
J: TRBJ1-2
V: TRBV5-1
D: .
DNA: TGCGCCAGCAGCTTGGAGTTATACCACGGCGGCGGCTACACCTTC
CDR3: CASSLELYHGGGYTF